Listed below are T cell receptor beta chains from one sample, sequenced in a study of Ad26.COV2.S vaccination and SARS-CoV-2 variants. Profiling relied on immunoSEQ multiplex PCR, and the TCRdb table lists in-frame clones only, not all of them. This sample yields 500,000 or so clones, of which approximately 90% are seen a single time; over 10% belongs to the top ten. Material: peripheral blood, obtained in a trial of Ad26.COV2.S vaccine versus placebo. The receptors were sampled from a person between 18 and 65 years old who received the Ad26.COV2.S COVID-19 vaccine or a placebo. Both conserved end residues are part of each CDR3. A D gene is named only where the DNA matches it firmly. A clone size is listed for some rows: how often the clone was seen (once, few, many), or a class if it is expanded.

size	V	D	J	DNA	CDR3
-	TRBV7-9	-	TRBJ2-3	TGTGCCAGCCAAAACCCAACAGATCTGAGCACAGATACGCAGTATTTT	CASQNPTDLSTDTQYF
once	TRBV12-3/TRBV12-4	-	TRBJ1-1	TGTGCCAGCAGTTTCACCGACACTGAAGCTTTCTTT	CASSFTDTEAFF
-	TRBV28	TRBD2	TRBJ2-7	TGTGCCAGCAGTTTAGGCCTAGCGGGTTTCGAGCAGTACTTC	CASSLGLAGFEQYF
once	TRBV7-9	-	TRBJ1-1	TGTGCCAGCAGCTTAGGAGCAATGAACACTGAAGCTTTCTTT	CASSLGAMNTEAFF
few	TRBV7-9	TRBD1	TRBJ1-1	TGTGCCAGCAGCCCGTCCAGGGGGTTCACTGAAGCTTTCTTT	CASSPSRGFTEAFF
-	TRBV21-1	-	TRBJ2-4	TGTGCCAGCAAAGGGGGCCTCAGACCTAGAATTCAGTACTTC	CASKGGLRPRIQYF
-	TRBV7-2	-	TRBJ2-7	TGTGCCAGCAGCCCAGGTGGTCGGTACGAGCAGTACTTC	CASSPGGRYEQYF
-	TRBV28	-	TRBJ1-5	TGTGCCAGCAGTTTCTCGGTTAGCAATCAGCCCCAGCATTTT	CASSFSVSNQPQHF
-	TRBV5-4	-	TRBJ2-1	TGTGCCAGCAGCCGGGGCCTACAGGGGCAGTTCTTC	CASSRGLQGQFF
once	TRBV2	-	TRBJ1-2	TGTGCCAGCATCTCTGGGGCTAGCTATGGCTACACCTTC	CASISGASYGYTF
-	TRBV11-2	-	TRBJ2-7	TGTGCCAGCAGCTTAGAACTAGGAGGCTACGAGCAGTACTTC	CASSLELGGYEQYF
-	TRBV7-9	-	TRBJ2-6	TGTGCCAGCAGCGAGGCCCCAAATGGGGCCAACGTCCTGACTTTC	CASSEAPNGANVLTF
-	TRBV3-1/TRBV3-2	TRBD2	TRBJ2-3	TGTGCCAGCAGCCGGGCCAGCGGGAGTGGGGCAGATACGCAGTATTTT	CASSRASGSGADTQYF
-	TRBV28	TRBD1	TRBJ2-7	TGTGCCAGCAGGATAACAGGGGGAGCGGCTAATCTAGACTACGAGCAGTACTTC	CASRITGGAANLDYEQYF
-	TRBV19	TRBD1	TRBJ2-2	TGTGCCAGTCGATACCTGACAGGGGCTAACACCGGGGAGCTGTTTTTT	CASRYLTGANTGELFF
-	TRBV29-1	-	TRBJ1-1	TGCAGCGTTGCCCAGACGAACACTGAAGCTTTCTTT	CSVAQTNTEAFF
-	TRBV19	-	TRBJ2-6	TGTGCCAGTAGTATCCTCCCGTCGGGGGCCAACGTCCTGACTTTC	CASSILPSGANVLTF
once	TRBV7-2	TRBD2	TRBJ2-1	TGTGCCAGCAGCTTAGCGGCGGGAGGGCCGAGATACAATGAGCAGTTCTTC	CASSLAAGGPRYNEQFF
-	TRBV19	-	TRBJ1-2	TGTGCCAGTAGGGGGGACCTTAACTATGGCTACACCTTC	CASRGDLNYGYTF
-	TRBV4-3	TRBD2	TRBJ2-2	TGCGCCAGCAGTCGTAGCGGGGGTCCCGGGGAGCTGTTTTTT	CASSRSGGPGELFF
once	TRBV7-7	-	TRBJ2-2	TGTGCTAGCAGCTTAGGTTATGGTAACGGGGAGCTGTTTTTT	CASSLGYGNGELFF
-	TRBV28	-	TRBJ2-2	TGTGCCAGCAGTTCCTCTAGAGGGATCGCGAACACCGGGGAGCTGTTTTTT	CASSSSRGIANTGELFF
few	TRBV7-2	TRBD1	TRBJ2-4	TGTGCCAGCAGCCAGGACAGGGGGGGATTTGACATTCAGTACTTC	CASSQDRGGFDIQYF
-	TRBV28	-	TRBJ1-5	TGTGCCAGCAGTTTGGCAGGGCGCAATCAGCCCCAGCATTTT	CASSLAGRNQPQHF
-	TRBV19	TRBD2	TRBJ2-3	TGTGCCAGTAGCAGACTAGCGGGAGCGTCCACAGATACGCAGTATTTT	CASSRLAGASTDTQYF
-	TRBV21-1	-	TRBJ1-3	TGTGCCAGCACCTCGACAGGGACTGGAAACACCATATATTTT	CASTSTGTGNTIYF
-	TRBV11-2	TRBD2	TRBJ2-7	TGTGCCAGCAGCCCCAGGACTAGCGGCAACTACGAGCAGTACTTC	CASSPRTSGNYEQYF
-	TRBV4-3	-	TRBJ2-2	TGCGCCAGCAGCGAAAGCCTGTTCAACGGGGAGCTGTTTTTT	CASSESLFNGELFF
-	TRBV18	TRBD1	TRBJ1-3	TGTGCCAGCTCCTCAAGGACAGGATCTGGAAACACCATATATTTT	CASSSRTGSGNTIYF
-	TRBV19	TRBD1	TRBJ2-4	TGTGCCAGTAGTATTCAGGACAGGGGAAACATTCAGTACTTC	CASSIQDRGNIQYF
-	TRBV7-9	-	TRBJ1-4	TGTGCCAGCAGCTTGAGGCAGGCTAATGAAAAACTGTTTTTT	CASSLRQANEKLFF
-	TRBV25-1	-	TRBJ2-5	TGTGCCAGCAGTGAGTTTGGGCCAGAGACCCAGTACTTC	CASSEFGPETQYF
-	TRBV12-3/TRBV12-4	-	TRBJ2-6	TGTGCCAGCCACGAGTCTGGGGCCAACGTCCTGACTTTC	CASHESGANVLTF
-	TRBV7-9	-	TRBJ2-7	TGTGCCAGCAGCTGGCCCGCCGGGACTCCTAAATACGAGCAGTACTTC	CASSWPAGTPKYEQYF
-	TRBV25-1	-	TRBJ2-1	TGTGCCAGCAGTGGGGCATATGAGCAGTTCTTC	CASSGAYEQFF
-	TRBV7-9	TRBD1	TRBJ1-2	TGTGCCAGCAGCTTTCGGGACAGGGCTATTGGCTACACCTTC	CASSFRDRAIGYTF
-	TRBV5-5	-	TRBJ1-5	TGTGCCAGCAGCTCCGAGCAGGGGCGACAAATGCCCCAGCATTTT	CASSSEQGRQMPQHF
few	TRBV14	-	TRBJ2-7	TGTGCCAGCAGCCAAGGGCCCGGGGCCGAGCAGTACTTC	CASSQGPGAEQYF
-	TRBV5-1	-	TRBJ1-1	TGCGCCAGCAGCCTGGACAGACCGAACACTGAAGCTTTCTTT	CASSLDRPNTEAFF
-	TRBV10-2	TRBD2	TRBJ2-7	TGCGCCAGCAGGGGGACTAGCGGGAGGTCCCTCTCCTACGAGCAGTACTTC	CASRGTSGRSLSYEQYF
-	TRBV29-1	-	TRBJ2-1	TGCAGCGTTGAAATTATCTTAGGGAATGAGCAGTTCTTC	CSVEIILGNEQFF
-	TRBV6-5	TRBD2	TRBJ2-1	TGTGCCAGCAGTTGGGATAGCGGGAGCTCCTACAATGAGCAGTTCTTC	CASSWDSGSSYNEQFF
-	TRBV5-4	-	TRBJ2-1	TGTGCCAGCAGCTCTGCCGGGCAGAGGGATTCGGGGCATGAGCAGTTCTTC	CASSSAGQRDSGHEQFF
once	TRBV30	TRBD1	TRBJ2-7	TGTGCCTGGAGTGCGGACAGGGGGGTCGAGCAGTACTTC	CAWSADRGVEQYF
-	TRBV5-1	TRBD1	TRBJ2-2	TGCGCCAGCAGCCTCACCGGGACAGGGACCGGGGAGCTGTTTTTT	CASSLTGTGTGELFF
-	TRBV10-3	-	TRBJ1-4	TGTGCCATCAGGGGGGAGATAGGTGAAAAACTGTTTTTT	CAIRGEIGEKLFF
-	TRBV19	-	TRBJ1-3	TGTGCCAGTAGCAGAACAGGGTCGGAGCCCGGGAACACCATATATTTT	CASSRTGSEPGNTIYF
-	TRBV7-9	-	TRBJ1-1	TGTGCCAGCAGCTTAGGTGGGACGGTGAACACTGAAGCTTTCTTT	CASSLGGTVNTEAFF
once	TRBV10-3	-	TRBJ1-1	TGTGCCATCAGTGAGTCGCGTCAGAACACTGAAGCTTTCTTT	CAISESRQNTEAFF
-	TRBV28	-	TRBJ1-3	TGTGCCAGCAGCCCGGGGGGCCAGGAGAGGAACACCATATATTTT	CASSPGGQERNTIYF
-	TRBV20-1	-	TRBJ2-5	TGCAGTGCTAGTCCAGGGCAAGAGACCCAGTACTTC	CSASPGQETQYF
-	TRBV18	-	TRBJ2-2	TGTGCCAGCTCACCTTCGACAGTAGACGCCGGGGAGCTGTTTTTT	CASSPSTVDAGELFF
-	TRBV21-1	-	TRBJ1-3	TGTGCCAGCAGCCTAGTGGGGCGCCACTCTGGAAACACCATATATTTT	CASSLVGRHSGNTIYF
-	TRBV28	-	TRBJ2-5	TGTGCCAGCAGTCGAGGGAGAGAAGAGACCCAGTACTTC	CASSRGREETQYF